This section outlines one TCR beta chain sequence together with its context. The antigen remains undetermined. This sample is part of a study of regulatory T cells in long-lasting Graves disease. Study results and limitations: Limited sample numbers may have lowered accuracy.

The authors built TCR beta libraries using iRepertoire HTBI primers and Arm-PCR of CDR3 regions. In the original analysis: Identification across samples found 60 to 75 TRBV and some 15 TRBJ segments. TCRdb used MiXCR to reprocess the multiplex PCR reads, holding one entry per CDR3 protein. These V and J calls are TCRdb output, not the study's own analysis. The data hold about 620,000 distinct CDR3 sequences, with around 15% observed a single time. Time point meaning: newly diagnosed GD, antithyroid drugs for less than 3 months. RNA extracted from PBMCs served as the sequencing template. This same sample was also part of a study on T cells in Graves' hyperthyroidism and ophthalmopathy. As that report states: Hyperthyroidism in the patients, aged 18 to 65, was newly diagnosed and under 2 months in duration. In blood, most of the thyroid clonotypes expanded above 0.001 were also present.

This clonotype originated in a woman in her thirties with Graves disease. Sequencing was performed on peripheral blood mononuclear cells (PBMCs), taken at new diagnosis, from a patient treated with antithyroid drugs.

Here the CDR3 DNA reads TGTGCCAGCAGCCCTTTACTAGCGGGGAGAGGTGGAGATACGCAGTATTTT. Translating gives CASSPLLAGRGGDTQYF. The V call is TRBV11-2, the J call TRBJ2-3, with 10 bases aligning to TRBD2. This CDR3 spans 17 amino acids. J was trimmed by 5 bases and V by 5 bases; bases with no gene match: 13. Germline V gives CDR1 SGHAT, CDR2 FQNNGV.